This is a list of T cell receptor beta chains from one sample in a study of CD8+ T cells in alopecia areata. Data came from immunoSEQ multiplex PCR; TCRdb stores just in-frame clones and leaves some out. This sample has around 120,000 clones, with about 60% found just once. The sample was CD4+ T cells sorted from blood. The receptors here all came from a human donor in good health. CDR3s include the opening cysteine and the closing phenylalanine or tryptophan. Fields, in order: D gene, J gene, clone size, V gene, CDR3 DNA, CDR3 protein. D genes are given only for firm matches. Only some rows state a clone size, as once, few, many or a class for expanded clones.

TRBD1 | TRBJ1-4 | once | TRBV2 | TGTGCCAGCAGTGCACAGGGGGAAAAACTGTTTTTT | CASSAQGEKLFF
- | TRBJ1-2 | - | TRBV23-1 | TGCGCCAGCAGTCAATTTCGGATCGGTCAGCCAATCACCTCGGGTGGCTACACCTTC | CASSQFRIGQPITSGGYTF
TRBD2 | TRBJ2-2 | few | TRBV4-2 | TGTGCCAGCAGCCAAGATCAGGGCGGGGGGACCACCGGGGAGCTGTTTTTT | CASSQDQGGGTTGELFF
- | TRBJ1-1 | few | TRBV5-1 | TGCGCCAGCAGCTTGGACCCCCCCCTGAACACTGAAGCTTTCTTT | CASSLDPPLNTEAFF
- | TRBJ1-5 | - | TRBV30 | TGTGCCTGGAGTGGTTGGAGGGCCCCAGTTACCAATCAGCCCCAGCATTTT | CAWSGWRAPVTNQPQHF
TRBD1 | TRBJ1-2 | - | TRBV27 | TGTGCCAGCAGCCCAGGGGGGGGTTGGTATGGCTACACCTTC | CASSPGGGWYGYTF
- | TRBJ2-3 | few | TRBV10-3 | TGTGCCATCAGTGGAGGACTAGGGGGAGATACGCAGTATTTT | CAISGGLGGDTQYF
TRBD1 | TRBJ2-2 | - | TRBV19 | TGTGCCAGTACAAGGGGGCAGAACACCGGGGAGCTGTTTTTT | CASTRGQNTGELFF
TRBD1 | TRBJ1-5 | - | TRBV29-1 | TGCAGCGCCGGAGACAGGGGAGGTCAGCCCCAGCATTTT | CSAGDRGGQPQHF
- | TRBJ1-1 | - | TRBV5-4 | TGTGCCAGCGGGGGAAGGACTGAAGCTTTCTTT | CASGGRTEAFF
TRBD1 | TRBJ1-2 | - | TRBV6-5 | TGTGCCAGCAAGGGACAGGGCTCCTATGGCTACACCTTC | CASKGQGSYGYTF
- | TRBJ1-1 | - | TRBV19 | TGTGCCAGTAGCCAGGGGCAGCAGAACACTGAAGCTTTCTTT | CASSQGQQNTEAFF
TRBD1 | TRBJ2-3 | few | TRBV29-1 | TGCAGCGTTCATCAGGGGGCAGATACGCAGTATTTT | CSVHQGADTQYF
TRBD1 | TRBJ2-3 | - | TRBV6-5 | TGTGCCGCGATGACAGGGAGAAGGACAGATACGCAGTATTTT | CAAMTGRRTDTQYF
TRBD2 | TRBJ2-1 | - | TRBV29-1 | TGCAGCGTCCAATTAGGACTAGCGGGGTACAATGAGCAGTTCTTC | CSVQLGLAGYNEQFF
- | TRBJ1-5 | - | TRBV25-1 | TGTGCCAGCAGTGAATGGGGGGCTGGGCAGCCCCAGCATTTT | CASSEWGAGQPQHF
- | TRBJ2-1 | - | TRBV29-1 | TGCAGCGTCCTTCCCTACAATGAGCAGTTCTTC | CSVLPYNEQFF
- | TRBJ1-6 | few | TRBV7-6 | TGTGCCAGCAGCCCCTCTCACTCGGAATCACCCCTCCACTTT | CASSPSHSESPLHF
- | TRBJ1-1 | - | TRBV29-1 | TGCAGCGCCTATACGGGGAACACTGAAGCTTTCTTT | CSAYTGNTEAFF
TRBD1 | TRBJ1-2 | - | TRBV7-8 | TGTGCCAGCAGCCCAAGGACAGGGAGTCATACCTTC | CASSPRTGSHTF
- | TRBJ1-5 | - | TRBV30 | TGTGCCTGGAGTGTAAAGGGGGACCAGCCCCAGCATTTT | CAWSVKGDQPQHF
TRBD2 | TRBJ2-3 | - | TRBV6-5 | TGTGCCACGATGACTAGCGTTGGGACAGATACGCAGTATTTT | CATMTSVGTDTQYF
TRBD1 | TRBJ2-2 | - | TRBV29-1 | TGCAGCGTCGGCTTGACAGGGGAGACCGGGGAGCTGTTTTTT | CSVGLTGETGELFF